This T cell receptor (beta chain) was profiled in a study of post-analysis software for immune sequencing data. At the level of the study: Courses of disease covered relapsing-remitting, secondary progressive and progressive-relapsing multiple sclerosis. Overall study results and limits: Strong co-clustering by F measure was evident for samples that had been prepared in the same batch. Multiple sclerosis was associated with a significant reduction in normalized Chao1 diversity relative to controls. Higher frequency in patients than in controls was seen for about five TRBV segments, with TRBV5-6, TRBV5-1 and TRBV20-1 among them.

Concerning this clonotype: Its antigen is as yet unknown.

From germline, CDR1 is MNHNS and CDR2 SASEGT. The CDR3 length is 15 residues. The V end lost 6 bases, the J end lost 7 bases, and 16 bases lay between the germline ends. Unique molecular identifiers were carried by the TCR beta cDNA libraries. Each CDR3 protein is one row after TCRdb ran MiXCR on the PCR reads. The table includes roughly 620,000 distinct CDR3 sequences, 40% to 50% detected once. This chain links TRBV6-1 with TRBJ1-6; possibly TRBD1 for D (5 bases). This TCR came from a girl aged 10 to 17 with multiple sclerosis. What was sequenced was blood. CDR3 in amino acids: CASRTLPWGNSPLHF. The DNA of the CDR3 is TGTGCCAGCAGGACCCTCCCCTGGGGGAATTCACCCCTCCACTTT.